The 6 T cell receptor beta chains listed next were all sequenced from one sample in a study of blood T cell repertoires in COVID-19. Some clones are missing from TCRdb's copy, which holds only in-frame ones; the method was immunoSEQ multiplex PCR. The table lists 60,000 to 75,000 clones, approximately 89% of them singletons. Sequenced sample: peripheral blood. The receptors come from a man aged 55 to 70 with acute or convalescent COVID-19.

Here the CDR3 reads CASMRETQYF. Written as DNA, the CDR3 is TGTGCCAGCATGCGCGAGACCCAGTACTTC. The chain links TRBV7-8 to TRBJ2-5; D ambiguous. The CDR3 has 10 residues. The V gene's germline CDR1 is SGHVS and CDR2 FQNEAQ. Deletions cut 7 bases from V and 5 bases from J, with 5 bases between.

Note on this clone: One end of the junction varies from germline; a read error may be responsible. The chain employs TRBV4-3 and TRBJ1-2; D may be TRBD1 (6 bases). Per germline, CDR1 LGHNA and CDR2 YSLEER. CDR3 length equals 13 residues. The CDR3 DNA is TGCGCCAGCAGCCAAGAAGGGGGAGGGGCAGGCTGCTTC. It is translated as CASSQEGGGAGCF.

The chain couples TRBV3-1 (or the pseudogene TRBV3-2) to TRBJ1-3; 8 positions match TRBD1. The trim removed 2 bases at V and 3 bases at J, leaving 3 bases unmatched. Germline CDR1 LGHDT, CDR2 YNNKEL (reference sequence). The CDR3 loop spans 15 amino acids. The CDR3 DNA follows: TGTGCCAGCAGCCAAACAACAGGGGGTGGAAACACCATATATTTT. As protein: CASSQTTGGGNTIYF.

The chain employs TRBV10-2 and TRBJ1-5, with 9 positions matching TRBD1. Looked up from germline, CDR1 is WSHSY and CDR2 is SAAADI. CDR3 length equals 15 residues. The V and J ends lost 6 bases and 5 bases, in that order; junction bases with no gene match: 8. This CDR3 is CASSEGQGWYQPQHF. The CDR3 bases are TGCGCCAGCAGCGAAGGACAGGGGTGGTATCAGCCCCAGCATTTT.

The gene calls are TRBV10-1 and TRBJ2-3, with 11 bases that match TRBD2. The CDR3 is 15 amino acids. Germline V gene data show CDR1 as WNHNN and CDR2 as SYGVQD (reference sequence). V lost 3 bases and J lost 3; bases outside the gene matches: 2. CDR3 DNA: TGCGCCAGCAGTGAACTAGCGGGGGTAACAGATACGCAGTATTTT. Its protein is CASSELAGVTDTQYF.

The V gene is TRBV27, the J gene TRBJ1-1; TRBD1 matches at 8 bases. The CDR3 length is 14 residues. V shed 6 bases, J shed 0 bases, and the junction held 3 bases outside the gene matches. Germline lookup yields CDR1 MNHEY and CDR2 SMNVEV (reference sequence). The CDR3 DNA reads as TGTGCCAGCAGAACAGGGGGGGTGAACACTGAAGCTTTCTTT. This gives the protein CASRTGGVNTEAFF.